These T cell receptor beta chains were read from a single sample in a study of blood T cell repertoires in COVID-19. Repertoires were generated with immunoSEQ multiplex PCR, while TCRdb's copy carries only in-frame clones and drops some. Of 110,000 to 150,000 clones listed, roughly 78% are singletons. Material for sequencing was PBMCs or T cells enriched from blood (not recorded which). These receptor sequences come from a woman between 50 and 59 years old who had recovered from COVID-19. Both conserved end residues are part of each CDR3. The order of the fields is V gene, J gene, D gene, CDR3 protein, CDR3 DNA. D genes are given only for firm matches.

V gene: TRBV6-5; J gene: TRBJ2-3; D gene: TRBD2; CDR3 protein: CASSSLAGGSDTQYF; CDR3 DNA: TGTGCCAGCAGTTCACTAGCGGGGGGGTCAGATACGCAGTATTTT
V gene: TRBV12-3/TRBV12-4; J gene: TRBJ1-2; D gene: -; CDR3 protein: CASSNRDRGYTF; CDR3 DNA: TGTGCCAGCAGTAACAGGGACCGAGGCTACACCTTC
V gene: TRBV2; J gene: TRBJ2-5; D gene: TRBD2; CDR3 protein: CASRASGAATQETQYF; CDR3 DNA: TGTGCCAGCAGGGCTAGCGGGGCCGCGACTCAAGAGACCCAGTACTTC
V gene: TRBV30; J gene: TRBJ1-3; D gene: -; CDR3 protein: CAWATGTGNTIYF; CDR3 DNA: TGTGCCTGGGCAACAGGGACTGGAAACACCATATATTTT
V gene: TRBV6-4; J gene: TRBJ1-2; D gene: -; CDR3 protein: CASSDGGRADYGYTF; CDR3 DNA: TGTGCCAGCAGTGACGGTGGGAGGGCTGACTATGGCTACACCTTC
V gene: TRBV7-9; J gene: TRBJ2-5; D gene: TRBD1; CDR3 protein: CASSFDRGPETQYF; CDR3 DNA: TGTGCCAGCAGCTTCGACAGGGGGCCGGAGACCCAGTACTTC
V gene: TRBV28; J gene: TRBJ2-3; D gene: -; CDR3 protein: CASSPQATDTQYF; CDR3 DNA: TGTGCCAGCAGTCCCCAGGCCACAGATACGCAGTATTTT
V gene: TRBV28; J gene: TRBJ1-2; D gene: TRBD1; CDR3 protein: CASSIGQVYGYTF; CDR3 DNA: TGTGCCAGCAGTATAGGACAGGTCTATGGCTACACCTTC
V gene: TRBV11-2; J gene: TRBJ1-1; D gene: TRBD1; CDR3 protein: CASSLMTGPTEAFF; CDR3 DNA: TGTGCCAGCAGCTTAATGACAGGGCCCACTGAAGCTTTCTTT
V gene: TRBV5-1; J gene: TRBJ1-4; D gene: TRBD1; CDR3 protein: CASSQRTGRNEKLFF; CDR3 DNA: TGCGCCAGCAGCCAACGGACAGGGCGAAATGAAAAACTGTTTTTT